This T cell receptor beta chain was identified in a study of post-analysis software for immune sequencing data. Study details: Secondary progressive, relapsing-remitting and progressive-relapsing multiple sclerosis were among the included disease courses.

Germline V CDR1 and CDR2: SNHLY, FYNNEI. The CDR3 runs 16 residues. Points on this clonotype: The antigen is undetermined. A read error may account for a junction end that differs from germline.

Unique-molecular-identifier-tagged TCR beta cDNA libraries were used. When roughly 1 to 10 million T cells were used, they gave some 540,000 cDNA molecules. TCRdb re-analysed the PCR reads in MiXCR, keeping a single row per CDR3 protein. The sample consists of roughly 650,000 distinct CDR3 sequences, approximately 60% of them appearing once. Overall study findings and caveats: With TRBV5-6, TRBV5-1 and TRBV20-1 included, a handful of TRBV segments were more frequent in patients than in controls. F-measure co-clustering was strong for batch-matched samples. Among multiple sclerosis patients, normalized Chao1 diversity was significantly below that of controls.

This sequence was found in a girl aged 2-9 years with multiple sclerosis. The sample consisted of blood. This rearrangement joins TRBV2 to TRBJ2-1; D might be TRBD1 or TRBD2, each matching 5 bases. This CDR3 reads CASSEAGTASYNERFF. The CDR3 DNA is TGTGCCAGCAGTGAAGCAGGGACGGCCTCCTACAATGAGCGGTTCTTC.